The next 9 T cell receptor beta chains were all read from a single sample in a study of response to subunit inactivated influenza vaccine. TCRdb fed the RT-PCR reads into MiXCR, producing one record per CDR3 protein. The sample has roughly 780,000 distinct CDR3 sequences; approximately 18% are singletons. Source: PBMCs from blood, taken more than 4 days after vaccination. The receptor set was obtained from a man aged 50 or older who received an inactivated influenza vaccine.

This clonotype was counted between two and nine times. The CDR3 loop reads CSAARQTDTQYF. The DNA for the CDR3 is TGCAGTGCGGCCCGACAGACAGATACGCAGTATTTT. The chain carries TRBV20-1 and TRBJ2-3; weak D call: TRBD1 (5 bases). The CDR3 contains 12 residues. The ends were cut back, 6 bases at V and 3 bases at J, with 10 bases in the middle. Per germline, CDR1 DFQATT and CDR2 SNEGSKA (reference sequence).

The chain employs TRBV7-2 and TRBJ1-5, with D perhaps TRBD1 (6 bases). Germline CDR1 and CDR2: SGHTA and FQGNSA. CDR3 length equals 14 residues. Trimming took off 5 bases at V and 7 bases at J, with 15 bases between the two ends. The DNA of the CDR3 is TGTGCCAGCAGCCTGGGGGGGGCCTGGCAGCCCCAGCATTTT. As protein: CASSLGGAWQPQHF. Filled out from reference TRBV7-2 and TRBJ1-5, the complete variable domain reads GAGVSQSPSNKVTEKGKDVELRCDPISGHTALYWYRQSLGQGLEFLIYFQGNSAPDKSGLPSDRFSAERTGGSVSTLTIQRTQQEDSAVYLCASSLGGAWQPQHFGDGTRLSIL.

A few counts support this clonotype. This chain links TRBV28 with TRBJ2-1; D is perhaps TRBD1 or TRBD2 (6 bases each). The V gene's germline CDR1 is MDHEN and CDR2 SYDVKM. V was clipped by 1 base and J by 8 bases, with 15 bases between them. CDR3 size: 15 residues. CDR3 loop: CASSLSAGQTHEQFF. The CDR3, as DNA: TGTGCCAGCAGTTTATCGGCGGGACAAACCCATGAGCAGTTCTTC.

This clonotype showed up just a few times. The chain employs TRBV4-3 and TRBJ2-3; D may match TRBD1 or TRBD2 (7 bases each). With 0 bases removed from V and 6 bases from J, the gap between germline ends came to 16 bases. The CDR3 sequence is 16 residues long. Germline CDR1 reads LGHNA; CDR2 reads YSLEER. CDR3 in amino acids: CASSQDLGEGADTQYF. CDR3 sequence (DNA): TGCGCCAGCAGCCAAGACTTAGGGGAGGGGGCCGATACGCAGTATTTT.

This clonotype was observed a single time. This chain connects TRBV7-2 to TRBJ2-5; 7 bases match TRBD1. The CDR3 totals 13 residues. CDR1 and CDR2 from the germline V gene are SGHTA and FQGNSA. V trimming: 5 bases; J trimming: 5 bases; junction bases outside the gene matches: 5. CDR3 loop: CASSPDRDETQYF. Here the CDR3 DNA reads TGTGCCAGCAGCCCTGACAGGGATGAGACCCAGTACTTC.

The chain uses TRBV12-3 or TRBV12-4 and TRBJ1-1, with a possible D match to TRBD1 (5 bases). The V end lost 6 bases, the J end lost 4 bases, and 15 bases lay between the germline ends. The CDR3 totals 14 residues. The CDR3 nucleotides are TGTGCCAGCAGCACCCGGGGGGGAAGCACTGAAGCTTTCTTT. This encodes CASSTRGGSTEAFF.

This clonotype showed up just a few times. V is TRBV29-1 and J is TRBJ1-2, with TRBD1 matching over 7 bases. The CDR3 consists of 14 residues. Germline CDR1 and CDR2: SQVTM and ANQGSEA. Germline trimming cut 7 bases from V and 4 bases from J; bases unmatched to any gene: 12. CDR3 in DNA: TGCAGCGCAAATCCGGCAGGGGGGACCTATGGCTACACCTTC. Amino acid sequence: CSANPAGGTYGYTF.

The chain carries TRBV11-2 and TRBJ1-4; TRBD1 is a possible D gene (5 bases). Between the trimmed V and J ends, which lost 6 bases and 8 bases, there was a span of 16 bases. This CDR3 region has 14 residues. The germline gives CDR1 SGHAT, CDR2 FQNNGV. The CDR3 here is CASRRPGWGEKLFF. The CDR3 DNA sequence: TGTGCCAGCAGGCGACCAGGGTGGGGCGAAAAACTGTTTTTT.

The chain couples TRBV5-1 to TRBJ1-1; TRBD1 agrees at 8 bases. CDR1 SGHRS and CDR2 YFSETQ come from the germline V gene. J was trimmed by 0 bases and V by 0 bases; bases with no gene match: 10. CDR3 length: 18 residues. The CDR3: CASSLELGRGPLNTEAFF. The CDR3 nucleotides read TGCGCCAGCAGCTTGGAATTAGGCAGGGGGCCATTGAACACTGAAGCTTTCTTT.